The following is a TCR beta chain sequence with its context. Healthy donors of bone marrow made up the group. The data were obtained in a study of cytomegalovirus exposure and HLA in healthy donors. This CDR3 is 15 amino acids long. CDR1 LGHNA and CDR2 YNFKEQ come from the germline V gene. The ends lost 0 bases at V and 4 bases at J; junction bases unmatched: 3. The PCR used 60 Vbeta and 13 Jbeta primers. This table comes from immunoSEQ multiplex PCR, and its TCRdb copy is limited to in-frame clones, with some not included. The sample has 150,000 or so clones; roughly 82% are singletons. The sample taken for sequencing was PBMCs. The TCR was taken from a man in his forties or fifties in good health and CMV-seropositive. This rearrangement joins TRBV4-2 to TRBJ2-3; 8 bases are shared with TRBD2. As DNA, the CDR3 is TGTGCCAGCAGCCAAGATACGGGGGGGGCAGATACGCAGTATTTT. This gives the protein CASSQDTGGADTQYF.